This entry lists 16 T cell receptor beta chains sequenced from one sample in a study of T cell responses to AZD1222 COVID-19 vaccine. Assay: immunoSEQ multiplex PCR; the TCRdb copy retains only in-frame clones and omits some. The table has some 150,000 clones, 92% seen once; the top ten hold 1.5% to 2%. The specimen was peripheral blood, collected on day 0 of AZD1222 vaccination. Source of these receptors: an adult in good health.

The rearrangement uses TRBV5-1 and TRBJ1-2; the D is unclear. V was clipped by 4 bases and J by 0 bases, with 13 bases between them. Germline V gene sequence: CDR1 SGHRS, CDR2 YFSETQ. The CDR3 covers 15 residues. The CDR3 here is CASSPVRGSNYGYTF. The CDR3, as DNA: TGCGCCAGCAGCCCTGTTCGGGGTTCTAACTATGGCTACACCTTC. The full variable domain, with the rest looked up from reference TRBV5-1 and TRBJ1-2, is KAGVTQTPRYLIKTRGQQVTLSCSPISGHRSVSWYQQTPGQGLQFLFEYFSETQRNKGNFPGRFSGRQFSNSRSEMNVSTLELGDSALYLCASSPVRGSNYGYTFGSGTRLTVV.

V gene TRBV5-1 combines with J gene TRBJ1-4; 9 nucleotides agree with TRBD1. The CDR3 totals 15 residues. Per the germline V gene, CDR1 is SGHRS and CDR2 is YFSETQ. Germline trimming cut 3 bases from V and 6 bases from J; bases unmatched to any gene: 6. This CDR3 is CASSSGTGSDEKLFF. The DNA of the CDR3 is TGCGCCAGCAGCTCTGGGACAGGGAGTGATGAAAAACTGTTTTTT.

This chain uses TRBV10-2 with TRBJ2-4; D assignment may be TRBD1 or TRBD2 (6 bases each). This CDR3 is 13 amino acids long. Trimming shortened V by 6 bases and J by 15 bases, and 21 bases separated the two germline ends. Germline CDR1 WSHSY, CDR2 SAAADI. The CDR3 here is CASSDESGGVGYF. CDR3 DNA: TGCGCCAGCAGCGATGAGTCCGGGGGCGTGGGGTACTTC.

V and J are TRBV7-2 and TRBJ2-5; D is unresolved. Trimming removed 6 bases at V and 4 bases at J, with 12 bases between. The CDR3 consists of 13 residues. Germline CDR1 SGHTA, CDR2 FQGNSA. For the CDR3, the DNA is TGTGCCAGCAGTTCTGATGCAGTAGAGACCCAGTACTTC. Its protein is CASSSDAVETQYF.

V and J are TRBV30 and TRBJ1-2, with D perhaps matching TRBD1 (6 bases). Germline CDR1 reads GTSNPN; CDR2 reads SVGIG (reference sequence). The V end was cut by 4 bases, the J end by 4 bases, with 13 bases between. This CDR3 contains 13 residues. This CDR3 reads CAWKGQGGYGYTF. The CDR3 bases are TGTGCCTGGAAGGGACAAGGGGGCTATGGCTACACCTTC.

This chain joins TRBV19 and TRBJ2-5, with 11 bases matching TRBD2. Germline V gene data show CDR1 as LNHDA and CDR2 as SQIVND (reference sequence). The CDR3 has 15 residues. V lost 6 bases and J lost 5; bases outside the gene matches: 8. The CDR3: CASSPSSGGTETQYF. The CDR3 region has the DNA TGTGCCAGTAGCCCCTCTAGCGGGGGGACGGAGACCCAGTACTTC.

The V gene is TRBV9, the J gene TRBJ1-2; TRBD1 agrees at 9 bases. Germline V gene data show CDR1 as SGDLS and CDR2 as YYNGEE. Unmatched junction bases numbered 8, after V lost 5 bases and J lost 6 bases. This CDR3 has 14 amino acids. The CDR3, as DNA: TGTGCCAGCAGAGGGGACAGGGCGGTAGATGGCTACACCTTC. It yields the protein CASRGDRAVDGYTF.

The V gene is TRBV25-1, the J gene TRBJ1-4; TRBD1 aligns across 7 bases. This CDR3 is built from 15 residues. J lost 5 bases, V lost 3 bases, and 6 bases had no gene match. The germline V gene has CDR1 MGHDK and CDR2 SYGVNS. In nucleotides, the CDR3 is TGTGCCAGCAGTGAGGCTACAGGGGCAAATGAAAAACTGTTTTTT. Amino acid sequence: CASSEATGANEKLFF. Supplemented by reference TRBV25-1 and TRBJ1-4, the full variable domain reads EADIYQTPRYLVIGTGKKITLECSQTMGHDKMYWYQQDPGMELHLIHYSYGVNSTEKGDLSSESTVSRIRTEHFPLTLESARPSHTSQYLCASSEATGANEKLFFGSGTQLSVL.

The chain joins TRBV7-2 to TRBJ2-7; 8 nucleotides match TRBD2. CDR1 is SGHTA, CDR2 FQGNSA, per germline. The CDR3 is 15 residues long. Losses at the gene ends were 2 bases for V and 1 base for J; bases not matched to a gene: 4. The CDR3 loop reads CASSLYSSGSYEQYF. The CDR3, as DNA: TGTGCCAGCAGCTTATACTCTAGCGGGTCCTACGAGCAGTACTTC.

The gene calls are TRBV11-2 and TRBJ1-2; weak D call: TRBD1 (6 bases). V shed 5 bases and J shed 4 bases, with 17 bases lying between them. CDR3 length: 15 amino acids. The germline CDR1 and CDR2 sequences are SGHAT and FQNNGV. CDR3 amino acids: CASSTASNRVYGYTF. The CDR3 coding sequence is TGTGCCAGCAGCACCGCCTCAAACAGGGTCTATGGCTACACCTTC.

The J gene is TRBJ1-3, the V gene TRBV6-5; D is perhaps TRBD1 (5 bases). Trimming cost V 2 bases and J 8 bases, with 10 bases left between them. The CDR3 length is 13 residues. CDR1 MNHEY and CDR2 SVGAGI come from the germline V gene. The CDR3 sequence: CASSYTRGDTIYF. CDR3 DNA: TGTGCCAGCAGTTACACCCGGGGGGACACCATATATTTT.

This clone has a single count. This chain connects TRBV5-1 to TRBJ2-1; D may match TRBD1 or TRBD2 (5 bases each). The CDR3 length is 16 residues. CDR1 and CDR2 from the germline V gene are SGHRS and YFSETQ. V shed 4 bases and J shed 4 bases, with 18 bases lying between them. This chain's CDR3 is CASSGALGGVYNEQFF. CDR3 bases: TGCGCCAGCAGCGGGGCACTAGGTGGGGTTTACAATGAGCAGTTCTTC. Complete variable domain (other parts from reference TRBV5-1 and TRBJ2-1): KAGVTQTPRYLIKTRGQQVTLSCSPISGHRSVSWYQQTPGQGLQFLFEYFSETQRNKGNFPGRFSGRQFSNSRSEMNVSTLELGDSALYLCASSGALGGVYNEQFFGPGTRLTVL.

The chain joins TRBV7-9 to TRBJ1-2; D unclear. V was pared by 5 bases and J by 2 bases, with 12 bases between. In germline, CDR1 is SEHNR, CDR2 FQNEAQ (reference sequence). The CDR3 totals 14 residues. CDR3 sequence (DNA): TGTGCCAGCAGCCCACAGATGACCAACTATGGCTACACCTTC. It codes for CASSPQMTNYGYTF.

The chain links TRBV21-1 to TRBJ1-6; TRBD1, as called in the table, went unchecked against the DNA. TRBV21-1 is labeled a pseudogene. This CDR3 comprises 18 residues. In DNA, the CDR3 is TGTGCCAGCAGCTCGGACAGCCGTAGGAGCTCCTATAATTCACCCCTCCACTTT. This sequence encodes CASSSDSRRSSYNSPLHF.

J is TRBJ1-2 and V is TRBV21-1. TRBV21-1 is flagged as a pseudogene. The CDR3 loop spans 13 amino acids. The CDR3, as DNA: TGTGCCAGCAGCCCGGCGAGGGGCTATGGCTACACCTTC. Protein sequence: CASSPARGYGYTF.

DNA for the CDR3: TGTGCCAGCAGTCCCTGGACAGGGGGCGAAGCTTTCTTT. Protein sequence: CASSPWTGGEAFF. This rearrangement joins TRBV27 to TRBJ1-1; 11 nucleotides match TRBD1. The CDR3 extends over 13 amino acids. Germline V gene data show CDR1 as MNHEY and CDR2 as SMNVEV (reference sequence). Trimming removed 5 bases from V and 8 bases from J; junction bases left unmatched: 4.